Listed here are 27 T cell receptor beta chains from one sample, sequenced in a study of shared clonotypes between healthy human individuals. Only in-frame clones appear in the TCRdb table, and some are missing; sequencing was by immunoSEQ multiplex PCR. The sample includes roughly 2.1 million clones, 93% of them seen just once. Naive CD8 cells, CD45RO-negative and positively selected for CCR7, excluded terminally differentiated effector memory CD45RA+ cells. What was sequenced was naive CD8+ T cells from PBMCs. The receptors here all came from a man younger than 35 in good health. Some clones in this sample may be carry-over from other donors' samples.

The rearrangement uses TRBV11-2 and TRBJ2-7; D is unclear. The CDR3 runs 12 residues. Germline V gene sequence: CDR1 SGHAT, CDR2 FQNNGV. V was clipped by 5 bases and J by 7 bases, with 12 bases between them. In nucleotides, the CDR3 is TGTGCCAGCAGCCCCGGGTCCCAGGAGCAGTACTTC. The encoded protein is CASSPGSQEQYF.

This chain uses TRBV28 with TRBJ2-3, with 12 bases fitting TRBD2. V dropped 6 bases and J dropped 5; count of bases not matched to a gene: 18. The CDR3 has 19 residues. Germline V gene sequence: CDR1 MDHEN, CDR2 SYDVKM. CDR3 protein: CASSPRGAITGLAGDTQYF. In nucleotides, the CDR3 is TGTGCCAGCAGCCCCCGGGGCGCGATAACGGGACTAGCGGGAGATACGCAGTATTTT.

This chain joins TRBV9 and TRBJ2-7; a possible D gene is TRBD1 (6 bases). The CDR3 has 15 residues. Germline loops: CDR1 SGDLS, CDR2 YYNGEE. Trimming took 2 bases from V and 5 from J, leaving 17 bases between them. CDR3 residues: CASSVQTGNLDEQYF. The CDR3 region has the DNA TGTGCCAGCAGCGTCCAAACAGGGAATCTCGACGAGCAGTACTTC. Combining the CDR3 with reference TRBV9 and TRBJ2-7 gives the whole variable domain DSGVTQTPKHLITATGQRVTLRCSPRSGDLSVYWYQQSLDQGLQFLIQYYNGEERAKGNILERFSAQQFPDLHSELNLSSLELGDSALYFCASSVQTGNLDEQYFGPGTRLTVT.

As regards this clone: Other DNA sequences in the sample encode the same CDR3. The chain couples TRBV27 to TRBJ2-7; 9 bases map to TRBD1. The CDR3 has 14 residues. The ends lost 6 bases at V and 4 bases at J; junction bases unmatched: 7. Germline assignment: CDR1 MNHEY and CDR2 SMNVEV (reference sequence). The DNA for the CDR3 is TGTGCCAGCAGCCCGAGGGACAGGGCTTACGAGCAGTACTTC. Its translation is CASSPRDRAYEQYF.

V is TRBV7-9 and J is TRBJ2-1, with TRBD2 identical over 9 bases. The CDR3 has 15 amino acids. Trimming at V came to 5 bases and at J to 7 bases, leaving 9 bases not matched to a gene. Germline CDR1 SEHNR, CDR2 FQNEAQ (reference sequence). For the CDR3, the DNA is TGTGCCAGCAGCCATACCGGACTAGCGTGGAATGAGCAGTTCTTC. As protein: CASSHTGLAWNEQFF.

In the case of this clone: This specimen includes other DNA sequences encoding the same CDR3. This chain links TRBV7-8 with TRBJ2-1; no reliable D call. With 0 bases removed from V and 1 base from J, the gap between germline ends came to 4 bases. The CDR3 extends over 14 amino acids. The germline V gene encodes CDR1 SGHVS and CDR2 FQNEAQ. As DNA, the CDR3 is TGTGCCAGCAGCTTAGCGGGATCCTACAATGAGCAGTTCTTC. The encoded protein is CASSLAGSYNEQFF.

CDR3 sequence (DNA): TGTGCCAGCTCACCAGCGAGCGATGAGCAGTTCTTC. Translation: CASSPASDEQFF. The genes are TRBV18 and TRBJ2-1; D remains unclear. Trimming shortened V by 2 bases and J by 8 bases, and 7 bases separated the two germline ends. The CDR3 is 12 amino acids. CDR1 and CDR2 from the germline V gene are KGHSH and LQKENI.

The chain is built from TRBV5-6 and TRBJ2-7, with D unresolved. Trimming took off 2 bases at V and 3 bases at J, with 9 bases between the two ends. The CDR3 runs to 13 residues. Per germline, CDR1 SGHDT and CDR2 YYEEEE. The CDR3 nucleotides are TGTGCCAGCAGCTTCCGTGGGAACTACGAGCAGTACTTC. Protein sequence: CASSFRGNYEQYF.

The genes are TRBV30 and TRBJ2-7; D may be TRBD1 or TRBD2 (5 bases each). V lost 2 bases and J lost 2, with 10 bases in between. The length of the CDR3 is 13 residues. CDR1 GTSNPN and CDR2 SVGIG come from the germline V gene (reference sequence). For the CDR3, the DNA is TGTGCCTGGAGTACCGGGACCACCTACGAGCAGTACTTC. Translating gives CAWSTGTTYEQYF. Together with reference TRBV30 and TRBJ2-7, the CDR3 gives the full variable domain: SQTIHQWPATLVQPVGSPLSLECTVEGTSNPNLYWYRQAAGRGLQLLFYSVGIGQISSEVPQNLSASRPQDRQFILSSKKLLLSDSGFYLCAWSTGTTYEQYFGPGTRLTVT.

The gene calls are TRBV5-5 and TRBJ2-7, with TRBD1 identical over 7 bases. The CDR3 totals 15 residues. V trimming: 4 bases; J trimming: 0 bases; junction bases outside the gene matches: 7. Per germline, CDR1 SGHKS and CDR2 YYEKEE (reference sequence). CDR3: CASSPPAGGSYEQYF. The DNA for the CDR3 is TGTGCCAGCAGCCCACCTGCAGGGGGCTCCTACGAGCAGTACTTC. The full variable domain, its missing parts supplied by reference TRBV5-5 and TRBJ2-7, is DAGVTQSPTHLIKTRGQQVTLRCSPISGHKSVSWYQQVLGQGPQFIFQYYEKEERGRGNFPDRFSARQFPNYSSELNVNALLLGDSALYLCASSPPAGGSYEQYFGPGTRLTVT.

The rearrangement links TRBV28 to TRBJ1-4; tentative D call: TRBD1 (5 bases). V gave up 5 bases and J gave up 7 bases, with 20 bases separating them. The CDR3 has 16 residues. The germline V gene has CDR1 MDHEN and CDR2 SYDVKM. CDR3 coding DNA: TGTGCCAGCAGTATCCCCCGGGACCTGGCACGTGAAAAACTGTTTTTT. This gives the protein CASSIPRDLAREKLFF.

CDR3 in DNA: TGTGCCAGCAGTTACCCTAGTGGTCTGGCCTATGAGCAGTTCTTC. Encoded protein: CASSYPSGLAYEQFF. The chain joins TRBV6-6 to TRBJ2-1; the D is unclear. The CDR3 is made up of 15 amino acids. Germline CDR1 reads MNHNY; CDR2 reads SVGAGI (reference sequence). Trimming pared 2 bases from V and 8 bases from J, leaving 16 bases between.

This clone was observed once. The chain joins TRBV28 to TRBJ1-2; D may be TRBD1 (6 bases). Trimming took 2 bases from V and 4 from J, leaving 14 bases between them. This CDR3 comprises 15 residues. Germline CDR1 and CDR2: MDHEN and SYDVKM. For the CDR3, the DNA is TGTGCCAGCAGTTTACGAGTGCCAGGGGTCTATGGCTACACCTTC. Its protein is CASSLRVPGVYGYTF.

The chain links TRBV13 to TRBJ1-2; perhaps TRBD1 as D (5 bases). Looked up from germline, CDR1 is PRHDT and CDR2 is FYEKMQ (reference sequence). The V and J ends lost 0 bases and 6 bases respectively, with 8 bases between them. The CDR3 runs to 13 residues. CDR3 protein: CASSLGQGNGYTF. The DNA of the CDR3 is TGTGCCAGCAGCTTAGGTCAGGGCAATGGCTACACCTTC.

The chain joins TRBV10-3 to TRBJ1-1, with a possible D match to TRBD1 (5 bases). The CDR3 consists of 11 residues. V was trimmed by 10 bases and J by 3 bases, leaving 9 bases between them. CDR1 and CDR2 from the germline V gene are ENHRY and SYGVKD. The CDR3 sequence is CATQGDTEAFF. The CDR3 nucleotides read TGTGCCACCCAGGGAGACACTGAAGCTTTCTTT.

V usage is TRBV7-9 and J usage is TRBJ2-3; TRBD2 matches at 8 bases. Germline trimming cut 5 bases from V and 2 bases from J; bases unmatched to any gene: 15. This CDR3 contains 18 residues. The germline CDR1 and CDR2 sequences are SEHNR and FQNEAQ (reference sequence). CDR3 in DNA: TGTGCCAGCAGCATCCCCTGGGTTAGCGGGAAATACACAGATACGCAGTATTTT. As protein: CASSIPWVSGKYTDTQYF.

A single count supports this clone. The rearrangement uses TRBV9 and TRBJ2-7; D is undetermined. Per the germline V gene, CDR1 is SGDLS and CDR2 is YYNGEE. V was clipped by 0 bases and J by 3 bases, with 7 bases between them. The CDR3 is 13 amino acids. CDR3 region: CASSVAVNYEQYF. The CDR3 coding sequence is TGTGCCAGCAGCGTAGCGGTCAACTACGAGCAGTACTTC. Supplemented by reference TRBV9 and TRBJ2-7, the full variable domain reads DSGVTQTPKHLITATGQRVTLRCSPRSGDLSVYWYQQSLDQGLQFLIQYYNGEERAKGNILERFSAQQFPDLHSELNLSSLELGDSALYFCASSVAVNYEQYFGPGTRLTVT.

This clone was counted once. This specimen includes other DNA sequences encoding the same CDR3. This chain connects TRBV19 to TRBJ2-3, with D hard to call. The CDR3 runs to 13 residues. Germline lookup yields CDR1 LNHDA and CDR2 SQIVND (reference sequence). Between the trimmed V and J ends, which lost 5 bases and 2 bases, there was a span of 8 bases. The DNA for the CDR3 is TGTGCCAGTAGTGGTCGTGACACAGATACGCAGTATTTT. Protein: CASSGRDTDTQYF.

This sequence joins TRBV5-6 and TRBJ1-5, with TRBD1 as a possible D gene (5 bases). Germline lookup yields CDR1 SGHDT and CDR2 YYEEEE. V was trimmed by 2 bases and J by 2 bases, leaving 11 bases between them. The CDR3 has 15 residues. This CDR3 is CASSFAGWGNQPQHF. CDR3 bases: TGTGCCAGCAGCTTCGCAGGGTGGGGCAATCAGCCCCAGCATTTT.

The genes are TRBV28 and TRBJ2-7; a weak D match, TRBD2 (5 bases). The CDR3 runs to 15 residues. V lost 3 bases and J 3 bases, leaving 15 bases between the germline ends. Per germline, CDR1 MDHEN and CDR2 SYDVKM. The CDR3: CASSFPGESGYEQYF. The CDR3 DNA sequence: TGTGCCAGCAGTTTCCCCGGGGAAAGCGGCTACGAGCAGTACTTC.

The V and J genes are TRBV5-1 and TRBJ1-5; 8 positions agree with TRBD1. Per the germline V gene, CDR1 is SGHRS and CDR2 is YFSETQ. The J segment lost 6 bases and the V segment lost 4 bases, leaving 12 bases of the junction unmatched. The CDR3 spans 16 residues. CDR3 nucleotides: TGCGCCAGCAGCCCGACAGGGGCGCCTGTCGGTCAGCCCCAGCATTTT. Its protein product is CASSPTGAPVGQPQHF.

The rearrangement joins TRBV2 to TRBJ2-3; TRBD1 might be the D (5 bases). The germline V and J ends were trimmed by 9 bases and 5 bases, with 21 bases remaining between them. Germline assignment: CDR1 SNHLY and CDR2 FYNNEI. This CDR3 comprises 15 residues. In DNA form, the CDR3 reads TGTGCCAGAAAAACCCCACCAGGGCTGGGAGATACGCAGTATTTT. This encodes CARKTPPGLGDTQYF. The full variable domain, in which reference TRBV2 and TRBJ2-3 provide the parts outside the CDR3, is EPEVTQTPSHQVTQMGQEVILRCVPISNHLYFYWYRQILGQKVEFLVSFYNNEISEKSEIFDDQFSVERPDGSNFTLKIRSTKLEDSAMYFCARKTPPGLGDTQYFGPGTRLTVL.

This CDR3 is CASRGRQVSEQYF. CDR3 nucleotides: TGTGCCAGCAGGGGCAGACAGGTGTCCGAGCAGTACTTC. V gene TRBV6-5 combines with J gene TRBJ2-7, with D possibly matching TRBD1 (6 bases). Germline assignment: CDR1 MNHEY and CDR2 SVGAGI. This CDR3 spans 13 amino acids. Between the trimmed V and J ends, which lost 6 bases and 6 bases, there was a span of 15 bases.

The CDR3 reads CASSPRPGDYSYEQYF. The CDR3, as DNA: TGTGCCAGCTCACCACGGCCCGGGGACTACTCCTACGAGCAGTACTTC. The chain uses TRBV18 and TRBJ2-7; TRBD2 matches 7 bases. CDR1 and CDR2 (germline): KGHSH, LQKENI. V gave up 1 base and J gave up 0 bases; unmatched junction bases: 6. The CDR3 extends over 16 amino acids.

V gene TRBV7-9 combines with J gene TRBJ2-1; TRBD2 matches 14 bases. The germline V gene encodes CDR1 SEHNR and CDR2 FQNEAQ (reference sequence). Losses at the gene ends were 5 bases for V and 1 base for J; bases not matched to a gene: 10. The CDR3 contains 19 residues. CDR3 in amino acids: CASSVTGTSGSQSYNEQFF. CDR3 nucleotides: TGTGCCAGCAGCGTAACCGGGACTAGCGGGAGTCAGTCCTACAATGAGCAGTTCTTC.

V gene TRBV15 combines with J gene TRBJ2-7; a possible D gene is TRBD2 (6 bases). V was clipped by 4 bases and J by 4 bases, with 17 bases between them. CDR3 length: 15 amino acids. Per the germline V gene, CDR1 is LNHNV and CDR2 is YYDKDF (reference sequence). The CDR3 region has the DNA TGTGCCACCAGCACCGGGGCTAGCGAGGCATACGAGCAGTACTTC. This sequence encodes CATSTGASEAYEQYF. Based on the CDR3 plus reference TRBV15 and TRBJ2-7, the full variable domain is DAMVIQNPRYQVTQFGKPVTLSCSQTLNHNVMYWYQQKSSQAPKLLFHYYDKDFNNEADTPDNFQSRRPNTSFCFLDIRSPGLGDTAMYLCATSTGASEAYEQYFGPGTRLTVT.

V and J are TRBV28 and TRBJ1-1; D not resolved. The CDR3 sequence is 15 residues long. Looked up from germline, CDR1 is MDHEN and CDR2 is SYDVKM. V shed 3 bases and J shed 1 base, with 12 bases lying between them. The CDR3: CASSFGRSGNTEAFF. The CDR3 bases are TGTGCCAGCAGTTTCGGCAGGTCGGGGAACACTGAAGCTTTCTTT.